This T cell receptor beta chain was sequenced for a study of cytotoxic CD8 clonotypes in ibrutinib-treated CLL. Some clones are missing from TCRdb's copy, which holds only in-frame ones; the method was immunoSEQ multiplex PCR. The data contain roughly 330,000 clones, over 55% of them seen just once; the ten biggest clones take up 6.3%. Study-wide results and caveats: Treatment saw public clonotypes, which were uncommon, either contract or stay stable. Circulating CD8+ T-cell counts were tracked by baseline clonality, which exceeded that of age-matched healthy donors. Sample timing was unmatched between remission and later-progressing patients; lymph nodes unstudied.

Comments on this clone: Its target is unknown.

The TCR was taken from a human donor with chronic lymphocytic leukemia. The starting material was PBMCs, obtained after 36 months of ibrutinib treatment.

CDR3 sequence: CASSQDPGGPSLAKNIQYF. CDR3 coding DNA: TGCGCCAGCAGCCAAGATCCAGGGGGCCCGTCCCTAGCCAAAAACATTCAGTACTTC. The V gene is TRBV4-3, the J gene TRBJ2-4; 8 bases are shared with TRBD1. The CDR3 totals 19 residues. Germline V lookup: CDR1 LGHNA, CDR2 YSLEER. Unmatched junction bases numbered 10, after V lost 0 bases and J lost 0 bases.